This entry is about one T cell receptor beta chain. TCRdb analysed the 5' RACE reads with MiXCR anew, one entry per CDR3 protein. The sample contains about 570,000 distinct CDR3 sequences, roughly 9.9% of which appear only once. This CDR3 is built from 16 residues. Trimming removed 5 bases from V and 4 bases from J; junction bases left unmatched: 11. The entry originates in a study of identical twins. Separately, the same data were catalogued under a study of yellow fever vaccine responses in identical twins.

The sample comprised PBMCs. This clonotype was sampled from a woman between 18 and 29 years old in good health. The chain links TRBV12-3 or TRBV12-4 to TRBJ2-1; 7 bases are shared with TRBD1. CDR3 amino acids: CASSLNTGVGYNEQFF. The CDR3 DNA follows: TGTGCCAGCAGTCTAAACACAGGGGTGGGGTACAATGAGCAGTTCTTC.